The rows below give T cell receptor beta chains drawn from one sample of a study of blood T cell repertoires in COVID-19. Data came from immunoSEQ multiplex PCR; TCRdb stores just in-frame clones and leaves some out. The sample lists some 150,000 clones, less than 90% occurring once. What was sequenced was PBMCs or T cells enriched from blood (not recorded which). These receptors all come from a human donor with acute COVID-19. The donor label of this sample is uncertain. Both conserved end residues are part of each CDR3. A D gene is named only where the DNA matches it firmly. Not all rows give a size; the values are once, few, many and, for expanded clones, a class.

v_call: TRBV5-1; d_call: TRBD1; j_call: TRBJ1-2; clone_size: -; cdr3_aa: CASRQNNRQGTF; cdr3_nt: TGCGCCAGCAGACAGAACAACCGACAGGGCACCTTC
v_call: TRBV9; d_call: -; j_call: TRBJ2-1; clone_size: -; cdr3_aa: CASSSPGYNEQFF; cdr3_nt: TGTGCCAGCAGCAGTCCGGGCTACAATGAGCAGTTCTTC
v_call: TRBV24-1; d_call: -; j_call: TRBJ1-2; clone_size: -; cdr3_aa: CATSDKGRGGYTF; cdr3_nt: TGTGCCACCAGTGATAAGGGGCGGGGAGGCTACACCTTC
v_call: TRBV15; d_call: -; j_call: TRBJ1-2; clone_size: -; cdr3_aa: CATSSGTFGYTF; cdr3_nt: TGTGCCACCAGCAGCGGGACATTTGGCTACACCTTC
v_call: TRBV4-1; d_call: -; j_call: TRBJ1-5; clone_size: few; cdr3_aa: CASSADRINRPQHF; cdr3_nt: TGCGCCAGCAGCGCCGACAGAATCAATCGGCCCCAGCATTTT
v_call: TRBV23-1; d_call: -; j_call: TRBJ1-5; clone_size: -; cdr3_aa: CATLTKPTGQPQHF; cdr3_nt: TGCGCCACCCTAACGAAACCCACAGGGCAGCCCCAGCATTTT
v_call: TRBV30; d_call: -; j_call: TRBJ1-6; clone_size: -; cdr3_aa: CAWKVGRESSYNSPLHF; cdr3_nt: TGTGCCTGGAAGGTGGGGAGGGAGAGCTCCTATAATTCACCCCTCCACTTT
v_call: TRBV6-5; d_call: -; j_call: TRBJ2-7; clone_size: -; cdr3_aa: CASSRSGGSYEQYF; cdr3_nt: TGTGCCAGCAGCCGTTCCGGGGGTTCCTACGAGCAGTACTTC
v_call: TRBV5-1; d_call: -; j_call: TRBJ2-3; clone_size: -; cdr3_aa: CASSSINAGLSPDTQYF; cdr3_nt: TGCGCCAGCAGCTCAATCAACGCGGGCTTGTCACCAGATACGCAGTATTTT
v_call: TRBV10-1; d_call: TRBD2; j_call: TRBJ2-3; clone_size: -; cdr3_aa: CASSDPGLAGGPDTQYF; cdr3_nt: TGCGCCAGCAGTGACCCGGGACTAGCGGGGGGGCCAGATACGCAGTATTTT
v_call: TRBV4-1; d_call: TRBD1; j_call: TRBJ1-3; clone_size: -; cdr3_aa: CASSQVRQGHSGNTIYF; cdr3_nt: TGCGCCAGCAGCCAAGTCAGACAGGGCCACTCTGGAAACACCATATATTTT
v_call: TRBV12-5; d_call: -; j_call: TRBJ1-1; clone_size: -; cdr3_aa: CASGDLGRVSTEAFF; cdr3_nt: TGTGCTAGTGGTGATCTCGGGCGGGTGAGCACTGAAGCTTTCTTT
v_call: TRBV4-2; d_call: TRBD1; j_call: TRBJ1-4; clone_size: -; cdr3_aa: CASSQGDGTDEKLFF; cdr3_nt: TGTGCCAGCAGCCAAGGGGACGGGACAGATGAAAAACTGTTTTTT
v_call: TRBV6-2/TRBV6-3; d_call: TRBD1; j_call: TRBJ1-5; clone_size: -; cdr3_aa: CASSQWGQGAFGSNQPQHF; cdr3_nt: TGTGCCAGCAGTCAGTGGGGACAGGGTGCGTTTGGAAGCAATCAGCCCCAGCATTTT
v_call: TRBV5-3; d_call: TRBD1; j_call: TRBJ1-1; clone_size: -; cdr3_aa: CARSTHDRGRYMNTEAFF; cdr3_nt: TGTGCCAGAAGCACCCATGACAGGGGACGGTACATGAACACTGAAGCTTTCTTT
v_call: TRBV6-6; d_call: -; j_call: TRBJ1-1; clone_size: -; cdr3_aa: CASSRQISGVRNTEAFF; cdr3_nt: TGTGCCAGCAGTCGCCAGATCTCAGGGGTGCGGAACACTGAAGCTTTCTTT
v_call: TRBV6-6; d_call: -; j_call: TRBJ1-5; clone_size: few; cdr3_aa: CASSQPAGSINQPQHF; cdr3_nt: TGTGCCAGCAGCCAGCCCGCGGGCTCCATCAATCAGCCCCAGCATTTT
v_call: TRBV2; d_call: -; j_call: TRBJ1-3; clone_size: -; cdr3_aa: CASSEAGETSGNTIYF; cdr3_nt: TGTGCCAGCAGTGAAGCGGGAGAGACCTCTGGAAACACCATATATTTT
v_call: TRBV13; d_call: -; j_call: TRBJ2-6; clone_size: -; cdr3_aa: CASSLRGSGANVLTF; cdr3_nt: TGTGCCAGCAGCTTACGGGGGTCTGGGGCCAACGTCCTGACTTTC
v_call: TRBV5-4; d_call: TRBD2; j_call: TRBJ2-3; clone_size: -; cdr3_aa: CASSTRTSGSDTQYF; cdr3_nt: TGTGCCAGCAGCACCCGGACTAGCGGATCAGATACGCAGTATTTT
v_call: TRBV11-2; d_call: -; j_call: TRBJ2-3; clone_size: -; cdr3_aa: CASSLEGGWITDTQYF; cdr3_nt: TGTGCCAGCAGCTTAGAGGGGGGTTGGATCACAGATACGCAGTATTTT
v_call: TRBV30; d_call: -; j_call: TRBJ2-2; clone_size: -; cdr3_aa: CAWTRDIGGELFF; cdr3_nt: TGTGCCTGGACTCGGGACATCGGTGGGGAGCTGTTTTTT
v_call: TRBV18; d_call: -; j_call: TRBJ1-1; clone_size: -; cdr3_aa: CASSPAEGLSEAFF; cdr3_nt: TGTGCCAGCTCACCCGCGGAGGGATTGTCTGAAGCTTTCTTT
v_call: TRBV5-6; d_call: -; j_call: TRBJ1-1; clone_size: -; cdr3_aa: CASSSPHGRANTEAFF; cdr3_nt: TGTGCCAGCAGCTCCCCTCACGGGAGGGCGAACACTGAAGCTTTCTTT
v_call: TRBV7-2; d_call: -; j_call: TRBJ2-1; clone_size: -; cdr3_aa: CASSLGGSIYNEQFF; cdr3_nt: TGTGCCAGCAGCTTAGGGGGCAGCATCTACAATGAGCAGTTCTTC
v_call: TRBV7-9; d_call: -; j_call: TRBJ2-5; clone_size: -; cdr3_aa: CASSAKGEESQYF; cdr3_nt: TGTGCCAGCAGCGCCAAAGGGGAAGAGAGCCAGTACTTC
v_call: TRBV12-3/TRBV12-4; d_call: TRBD1; j_call: TRBJ1-2; clone_size: -; cdr3_aa: CASSLGGGAGYTF; cdr3_nt: TGTGCCAGCAGTTTAGGAGGGGGCGCGGGCTACACCTTC
v_call: TRBV6-5; d_call: -; j_call: TRBJ2-4; clone_size: -; cdr3_aa: CASSQKGNIQYF; cdr3_nt: TGTGCCAGCAGCCAGAAGGGGAACATTCAGTACTTC
v_call: TRBV5-4; d_call: -; j_call: TRBJ1-2; clone_size: -; cdr3_aa: CASSLAAQAYGYTF; cdr3_nt: TGTGCCAGCAGCTTGGCCGCACAGGCCTATGGCTACACCTTC
v_call: TRBV2; d_call: TRBD1; j_call: TRBJ1-2; clone_size: -; cdr3_aa: CASTPDSGTGVGYTF; cdr3_nt: TGTGCCAGCACCCCCGACTCCGGGACAGGGGTTGGCTACACCTTC
v_call: TRBV6-4; d_call: TRBD1; j_call: TRBJ2-3; clone_size: few; cdr3_aa: CASSDSGTGVGGDTQYF; cdr3_nt: TGTGCCAGCAGTGACTCGGGGACAGGGGTTGGTGGAGATACGCAGTATTTT
v_call: TRBV6-5; d_call: TRBD1; j_call: TRBJ1-5; clone_size: -; cdr3_aa: CASRTGGKEPQHF; cdr3_nt: TGTGCCAGCAGGACAGGGGGCAAGGAGCCCCAGCATTTT
v_call: TRBV24-1; d_call: -; j_call: TRBJ2-3; clone_size: -; cdr3_aa: CATSDLGGDSTDTQYF; cdr3_nt: TGTGCCACCAGTGATTTGGGCGGGGACAGCACAGATACGCAGTATTTT
v_call: TRBV7-6; d_call: TRBD1; j_call: TRBJ1-5; clone_size: few; cdr3_aa: CASSAGSTGSDQPQHF; cdr3_nt: TGTGCCAGCAGCGCAGGATCGACAGGGAGCGATCAGCCCCAGCATTTT
v_call: TRBV19; d_call: -; j_call: TRBJ1-5; clone_size: -; cdr3_aa: CASSIRGFQPQHF; cdr3_nt: TGTGCCAGTAGTATAAGGGGGTTTCAGCCCCAGCATTTT
v_call: TRBV5-5; d_call: -; j_call: TRBJ2-2; clone_size: -; cdr3_aa: CASSLEGVTGELFF; cdr3_nt: TGTGCCAGCAGCTTGGAGGGGGTGACCGGGGAGCTGTTTTTT
v_call: TRBV5-6; d_call: TRBD1; j_call: TRBJ1-2; clone_size: -; cdr3_aa: CASSLVQGAKGYTF; cdr3_nt: TGTGCCAGCAGCTTGGTTCAGGGGGCGAAAGGCTACACCTTC
v_call: TRBV19; d_call: TRBD1; j_call: TRBJ1-2; clone_size: -; cdr3_aa: CASSMKGQGYGYTF; cdr3_nt: TGTGCCAGTAGTATGAAAGGACAGGGATATGGCTACACCTTC
v_call: TRBV4-2; d_call: -; j_call: TRBJ1-2; clone_size: -; cdr3_aa: CASSQSSYGYTF; cdr3_nt: TGTGCCAGCAGCCAATCGAGTTATGGCTACACCTTC
v_call: TRBV27; d_call: -; j_call: TRBJ2-3; clone_size: -; cdr3_aa: CASSSLNRGTDTQYF; cdr3_nt: TGTGCCAGCAGTTCCCTCAACAGGGGCACAGATACGCAGTATTTT
v_call: TRBV4-3; d_call: -; j_call: TRBJ1-5; clone_size: once; cdr3_aa: CASSQESDQPQHF; cdr3_nt: TGCGCCAGCAGCCAAGAATCCGATCAGCCCCAGCATTTT
v_call: TRBV7-9; d_call: -; j_call: TRBJ1-1; clone_size: -; cdr3_aa: CASSLGGSNTEAFF; cdr3_nt: TGTGCCAGCAGCCTCGGGGGGTCGAACACTGAAGCTTTCTTT
v_call: TRBV5-1; d_call: TRBD1; j_call: TRBJ2-5; clone_size: once; cdr3_aa: CASSLGQGVETQYF; cdr3_nt: TGCGCCAGCAGCTTGGGACAGGGGGTGGAGACCCAGTACTTC
v_call: TRBV6-2/TRBV6-3; d_call: TRBD2; j_call: TRBJ2-4; clone_size: once; cdr3_aa: CASSSLSGVINIQYF; cdr3_nt: TGTGCCAGCAGTTCTCTTAGCGGGGTAATAAACATTCAGTACTTC
v_call: TRBV5-1; d_call: TRBD1; j_call: TRBJ1-3; clone_size: once; cdr3_aa: CASSLGYRGSGNTIYF; cdr3_nt: TGCGCCAGCAGCTTGGGGTACAGGGGTTCTGGAAACACCATATATTTT
v_call: TRBV7-9; d_call: TRBD1; j_call: TRBJ1-1; clone_size: -; cdr3_aa: CASSPGQAEYEAFF; cdr3_nt: TGTGCCAGCAGCCCGGGACAGGCAGAATATGAAGCTTTCTTT
v_call: TRBV6-1; d_call: TRBD1; j_call: TRBJ1-2; clone_size: -; cdr3_aa: CASSDIGQGINYGYTF; cdr3_nt: TGTGCCAGCAGTGATATCGGACAGGGAATTAACTATGGCTACACCTTC
v_call: TRBV5-4; d_call: -; j_call: TRBJ1-2; clone_size: few; cdr3_aa: CASTPRAGLGGYTF; cdr3_nt: TGTGCCAGCACCCCTCGGGCGGGTTTGGGTGGCTACACCTTC
v_call: TRBV5-6; d_call: TRBD2; j_call: TRBJ2-5; clone_size: -; cdr3_aa: CASSILAGGETQYF; cdr3_nt: TGTGCCAGCAGCATTCTAGCGGGGGGAGAGACCCAGTACTTC
v_call: TRBV9; d_call: TRBD1; j_call: TRBJ2-3; clone_size: -; cdr3_aa: CASGLQPLGGADTQYF; cdr3_nt: TGTGCCAGCGGCCTTCAACCATTAGGGGGCGCAGATACGCAGTATTTT
v_call: TRBV2; d_call: TRBD1; j_call: TRBJ1-2; clone_size: -; cdr3_aa: CASRAQTGSSGYTF; cdr3_nt: TGTGCCAGCAGAGCCCAGACAGGGTCGAGTGGCTACACCTTC
v_call: TRBV7-8; d_call: TRBD1; j_call: TRBJ1-1; clone_size: -; cdr3_aa: CASSLGQGRPEAFF; cdr3_nt: TGTGCCAGCAGCTTAGGACAGGGTAGGCCTGAAGCTTTCTTT
v_call: TRBV19; d_call: -; j_call: TRBJ1-3; clone_size: once; cdr3_aa: CASSIEGASGNTIYF; cdr3_nt: TGTGCCAGTAGTATAGAGGGGGCCTCTGGAAACACCATATATTTT